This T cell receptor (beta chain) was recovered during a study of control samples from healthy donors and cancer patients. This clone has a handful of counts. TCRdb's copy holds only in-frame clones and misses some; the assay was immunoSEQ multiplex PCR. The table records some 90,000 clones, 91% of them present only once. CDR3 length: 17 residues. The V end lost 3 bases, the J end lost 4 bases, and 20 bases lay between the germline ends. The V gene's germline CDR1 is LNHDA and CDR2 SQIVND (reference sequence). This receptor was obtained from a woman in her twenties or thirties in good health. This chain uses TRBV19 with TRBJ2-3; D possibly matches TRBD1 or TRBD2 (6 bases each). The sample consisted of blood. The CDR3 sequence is CASSMDSPSAGADTQYF. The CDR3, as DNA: TGTGCCAGTAGTATGGACTCGCCTAGCGCAGGGGCAGATACGCAGTATTTT.